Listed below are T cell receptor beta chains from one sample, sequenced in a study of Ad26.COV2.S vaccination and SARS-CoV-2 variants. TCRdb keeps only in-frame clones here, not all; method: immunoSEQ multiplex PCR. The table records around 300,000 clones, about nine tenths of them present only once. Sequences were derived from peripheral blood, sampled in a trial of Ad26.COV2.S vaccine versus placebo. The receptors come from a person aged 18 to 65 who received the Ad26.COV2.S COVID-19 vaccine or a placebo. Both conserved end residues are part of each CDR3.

CASSEDIYDEQFF TRBJ2-1 TRBV18
CASSARGWREGQGEQFF TRBJ2-1 TRBV5-6
CASSLAGAQGYGYTF TRBJ1-2 TRBV5-4
CASSLGQGPRAAEAFF TRBJ1-1 TRBV5-4
CASSQERSLNEKLFF TRBJ1-4 TRBV4-1
CSADRQGDYGYTF TRBJ1-2 TRBV29-1
CASSYTTGGQGVMNTEAFF TRBJ1-1 TRBV6-2/TRBV6-3
CASGLGQGDGYTF TRBJ1-2 TRBV12-5
CASNPSGPWNTEAFF TRBJ1-1 TRBV19
CASSNVLRDRVSEQYF TRBJ2-7 TRBV4-1
CASSWGQGRNQPQHF TRBJ1-5 TRBV7-2
CASSLAGGTPRNEQFF TRBJ2-1 TRBV7-2
CASSVRNGDNSPLHF TRBJ1-6 TRBV2
CASSLAGQGNGYTF TRBJ1-2 TRBV7-9
CAWKEGGTGDKPNTEAFF TRBJ1-1 TRBV30
CASSFNRGWEQYF TRBJ2-7 TRBV5-1
CASSLLGGVMDTQYF TRBJ2-3 TRBV5-6
CASSTITGELFF TRBJ2-2 TRBV7-9
CASSSQTGGSTDTQYF TRBJ2-3 TRBV7-2
CASSRGQGAGYTF TRBJ1-2 TRBV12-3/TRBV12-4
CASSPEDSEEETQYF TRBJ2-5 TRBV4-1
CASSTGTGGNTEAFF TRBJ1-1 TRBV19